This TCR beta chain is from a study of blood T cell repertoires in COVID-19. As for the study in general: Sites in the United States, Italy and Spain provided acute and convalescent COVID-19 samples.

The ends were cut back, 0 bases at V and 7 bases at J, with 12 bases in the middle. Germline V gene lookup returns CDR1 LNHNV and CDR2 YYDKDF (reference sequence). This CDR3 comprises 15 residues. In the authors' workflow: From reference gene primer amplification, estimates of nucleated cell counts were derived. The assay was immunoSEQ multiplex PCR, and TCRdb's table has in-frame clones only and misses some. The V and J calls and clone size are taken from that table; D and trimming were inferred from the DNA. Here the sample spans approximately 77,000 clones, 76% being singletons. The sequence was collected from a man in his 70s with active or convalescent COVID-19. The chain is built from TRBV15 and TRBJ2-2, with D possibly TRBD2 on 6 matching bases. Sequenced input: peripheral blood. CDR3 protein: CATSRDRGGGGELFF. The CDR3 DNA follows: TGTGCCACCAGCAGAGATCGGGGAGGAGGCGGGGAGCTGTTTTTT.